These T cell receptor beta chains were read from a single sample in a study of T cell responses to AZD1222 COVID-19 vaccine. The protocol was immunoSEQ multiplex PCR, while the TCRdb copy is restricted to in-frame clones and leaves out a portion. The table includes tens of thousands of clones, over 80% detected once. Here the sequenced sample was peripheral blood, taken on day 0 of AZD1222 vaccination. Receptors were obtained from an adult in good health. Each CDR3 is given with its conserved first and last residue. The order of the fields is clone size, V gene, D gene, CDR3 length, J gene, CDR3 DNA, CDR3 protein. The D gene is left open where the match is weak. Not all rows give a size; the values are once, few, many and, for expanded clones, a class.

>NA|TRBV27|NA|15|TRBJ2-2
TGTGCCAGCAGTTTACGTCTAGCGAGTACCGGGGAGCTGTTTTTT
CASSLRLASTGELFF
>NA|TRBV4-1|NA|16|TRBJ1-2
TGCGCCAGCAGCCAAGGCCTCAGGGGACGAGGGCATGGCTACACCTTC
CASSQGLRGRGHGYTF
>NA|TRBV5-4|TRBD1|16|TRBJ1-6
TGTGCCAGCAGCCGGACAGGGCTGGGGGGATATTCACCCCTCCACTTT
CASSRTGLGGYSPLHF
>NA|TRBV6-6|NA|16|TRBJ2-7
TGTGCCAGCAGTTACGGCGGCCCAACAGAATTTTACGAGCAGTACTTC
CASSYGGPTEFYEQYF
>few|TRBV6-4|NA|14|TRBJ2-1
TGTGCCAGCAGAACCGGGGCTGGCTCGGCTGAGCAGTTCTTC
CASRTGAGSAEQFF
>NA|TRBV7-2|TRBD1|15|TRBJ1-5
TGTGCCAGCAGCTACCGACAGGGTCCGAATCAGCCCCAGCATTTT
CASSYRQGPNQPQHF
>NA|TRBV18|NA|15|TRBJ1-1
TGTGCCAGCTCACCATGGGCAGGGGTAGGCACTGAAGCTTTCTTT
CASSPWAGVGTEAFF
>NA|TRBV5-6|NA|14|TRBJ2-7
TGTGCCAGCAGCTTGGGGCCTGGCTCCTACGAGCAGTACTTC
CASSLGPGSYEQYF
>NA|TRBV7-2|NA|14|TRBJ1-2
TGTGCCAGCAGCTTAGGCACGGCTAACTATGGCTACACCTTC
CASSLGTANYGYTF
>NA|TRBV6-1|NA|17|TRBJ1-3
TGTGCCAGCAGTGAACAGTTTTACGGCTTATCTGGAAACACCATATATTTT
CASSEQFYGLSGNTIYF
>NA|TRBV28|TRBD1|14|TRBJ2-7
TGTGCCAGCAGTGACAGGGCGAGTTCCTACGAGCAGTACTTC
CASSDRASSYEQYF
>NA|TRBV7-5|NA|16|TRBJ1-4
TGTGCCAGAAGCTTAGTAGGTTCGGGGGTCCGGGAAAAACTGTTTTTT
CARSLVGSGVREKLFF
>NA|TRBV6-5|TRBD1|14|TRBJ1-1
TGTGCCAGCAGGGGGACAGCTATGAACACTGAAGCTTTCTTT
CASRGTAMNTEAFF
>NA|TRBV10-3|TRBD1|14|TRBJ2-7
TGTGCCATCAGTGAGGGACAGGGAACCCACGAGCAGTACTTC
CAISEGQGTHEQYF
>NA|TRBV6-2/TRBV6-3|TRBD1|14|TRBJ1-2
TGTGCCAGCAGCTTCGGGACAGGGGGCATTGGCTACACCTTC
CASSFGTGGIGYTF
>NA|TRBV3-1/TRBV3-2|NA|13|TRBJ1-1
TGTGCCAGCAGCCAAGAAGAGGGTATGCAAGCTTTCTTT
CASSQEEGMQAFF
>NA|TRBV5-1|NA|11|TRBJ2-7
TGCGCCAGCAGCTCAGTCTACGAGCAGTACTTC
CASSSVYEQYF
>NA|TRBV3-1/TRBV3-2|NA|13|TRBJ1-1
TGTGCCAGCAGCCAAGCAGTGAGGACTGAAGCTTTCTTT
CASSQAVRTEAFF
>NA|TRBV28|NA|15|TRBJ1-3
TGTGCCAGCAGTTCCCTCCGGGGCCCTGGAAACACCATATATTTT
CASSSLRGPGNTIYF
>NA|TRBV19|TRBD1|11|TRBJ1-1
TGTGCCAGTAGTGTGGGACAGCGAGCTTTCTTT
CASSVGQRAFF
>NA|TRBV21-1|NA|14|TRBJ2-7
TGTGCCAGCGGTACGGGGGGATCCTTCTACGAGCAGTACTTC
CASGTGGSFYEQYF
>NA|TRBV2|NA|12|TRBJ1-1
TGTGCCAGCAGGAAGGGGGTCACTGAAGCTTTCTTT
CASRKGVTEAFF
>NA|TRBV28|NA|11|TRBJ1-2
TGTGCCAGCAACCTCGGGGGTGGCTACACCTTC
CASNLGGGYTF
>NA|TRBV14|TRBD1|12|TRBJ2-1
TGTGCCAGCAGCCGGTACAGGGGTGAGCAGTTCTTC
CASSRYRGEQFF
>once|TRBV7-3|NA|13|TRBJ1-1
TGTGCCAGCAGCTCCCGTGGAAACACTGAAGCTTTCTTT
CASSSRGNTEAFF
>NA|TRBV2|NA|13|TRBJ2-1
TGTGCCAGCAGGTACTCAGAGGACAGCGAACAGTTCTTC
CASRYSEDSEQFF
>NA|TRBV24-1|TRBD1|12|TRBJ1-2
TGTGCCACCAGTACAGGGGTGCGTGGCTACACCTTC
CATSTGVRGYTF
>NA|TRBV10-3|TRBD2|14|TRBJ2-1
TGTGCCATCAGTGAGACTAGCGGGGGAGATGAGCAGTTCTTC
CAISETSGGDEQFF
>once|TRBV4-3|TRBD1|15|TRBJ2-5
TGCGCCAGCGCGCCGGGACAGGGGATCCAAGAGACCCAGTACTTC
CASAPGQGIQETQYF
>NA|TRBV18|NA|13|TRBJ1-1
TGTGCCAGCTCACCAAACCGGGACACCACAGCTTTCTTT
CASSPNRDTTAFF
>NA|TRBV18|NA|13|TRBJ1-1
TGTGCCAGTTTCACCGCAGTGAACACTGAAGCTTTCTTT
CASFTAVNTEAFF
>NA|TRBV21-1|NA|12|TRBJ1-2
TGTGCCAGCAGCAAGTCCAGGGATGGCTACACCTTC
CASSKSRDGYTF
>NA|TRBV5-6|TRBD1|15|TRBJ1-1
TGTGCCAGCAGCCGTCCCGGGACAGCAAACACTGAAGCTTTCTTT
CASSRPGTANTEAFF
>NA|TRBV19|TRBD1|18|TRBJ2-3
TGTGCCAGTAGTTATGGGACAGGGGGCTTCAGAGGAGGGGATACGCAGTATTTT
CASSYGTGGFRGGDTQYF
>NA|TRBV11-2|TRBD1|15|TRBJ1-5
TGTGCCAGCAGCTTAAACAGGGGGCGCGATCAGCCCCAGCATTTT
CASSLNRGRDQPQHF
>few|TRBV7-2|NA|17|TRBJ1-3
TGTGCCAGCAGCTACGGGGGGCAGGGGATTTCTGGAAACACCATATATTTT
CASSYGGQGISGNTIYF
>NA|TRBV29-1|NA|14|TRBJ2-1
TGCAGCGTCATAAGGGGGAGCTCCTACAATGAGCAGTTCTTC
CSVIRGSSYNEQFF
>NA|TRBV19|NA|14|TRBJ2-3
TGTGCCAGTAGCCCAGCGGTGTCCACAGATACGCAGTATTTT
CASSPAVSTDTQYF
>NA|TRBV20-1|TRBD2|14|TRBJ2-2
TGCAGTGCTAGTGATACTAGCGTCACCGGGGAGCTGTTTTTT
CSASDTSVTGELFF
>NA|TRBV18|NA|12|TRBJ1-1
TGTGCCAGCTCACCGTTAAACACTGAAGCTTTCTTT
CASSPLNTEAFF
>NA|TRBV5-1|NA|15|TRBJ1-1
TGCGCCAGCAGCTTGGAGGGCAGGAGGGGCACTGAAGCTTTCTTT
CASSLEGRRGTEAFF
>NA|TRBV7-9|TRBD1|17|TRBJ1-2
TGTGCCAGCAGCCCCCCACTTCGCAGGGGGTTCGTGGGTGGCTACACCTTC
CASSPPLRRGFVGGYTF
>NA|TRBV24-1|NA|11|TRBJ2-7
TGTGCCACCAGTGTTGAGGGCGAGCAGTACTTC
CATSVEGEQYF
>once|TRBV6-5|NA|14|TRBJ1-5
TGTGCCAGCAAAAGGGGGTCTCGCAATCAGCCCCAGCATTTT
CASKRGSRNQPQHF
>NA|TRBV4-1|TRBD2|16|TRBJ2-5
TGCGCCAGCAGCCAAGATGGGCTGGGGGAGGGGGAGACCCAGTACTTC
CASSQDGLGEGETQYF
>NA|TRBV7-3|NA|12|TRBJ2-3
TGTGCCAGCAGCCTTCCTGGGGATACGCAGTATTTT
CASSLPGDTQYF
>NA|TRBV19|NA|16|TRBJ1-5
TGTGCCAGTAGTTTGCTGGGAGAGGGGAGAAGTCAGCCCCAGCATTTT
CASSLLGEGRSQPQHF
>NA|TRBV19|NA|14|TRBJ1-4
TGTGCCAGTAGTAAGCAGGGCTCTAATGAAAAACTGTTTTTT
CASSKQGSNEKLFF
>NA|TRBV24-1|NA|15|TRBJ1-5
TGTGCCACCATCCGAGGGCCGGATAGCAATCAGCCCCAGCATTTT
CATIRGPDSNQPQHF
>NA|TRBV7-8|NA|11|TRBJ2-3
TGTGCCAGCGGGGGCACAGATACGCAGTATTTT
CASGGTDTQYF
>NA|TRBV15|NA|13|TRBJ1-5
TGTGCCACCAGAGGGGGAGGAAGGCAGCCCCAGCATTTT
CATRGGGRQPQHF